One and the same sample provided the 28 T cell receptor beta chains below, sequenced in a study of blood T cell repertoires in COVID-19. The assay was immunoSEQ multiplex PCR, and TCRdb's table has in-frame clones only and misses some. The sample includes hundreds of thousands of clones, roughly nine tenths of them seen just once. Sequencing was done on a sample of PBMCs or T cells enriched from blood (not recorded which). Receptor source: a man between 18 and 29 years old who had recovered from COVID-19.

The genes are TRBV7-9 and TRBJ2-7; D gene uncertain. With 5 bases removed from V and 6 bases from J, the gap between germline ends came to 8 bases. The CDR3 sequence is 11 residues long. Germline V CDR1 and CDR2: SEHNR, FQNEAQ (reference sequence). In nucleotides, the CDR3 is TGTGCCAGCAGCCACAATCGCGAGCAGTACTTC. Protein sequence: CASSHNREQYF.

The chain recombines TRBV2 with TRBJ2-7; TRBD1 is a possible D gene (5 bases). The CDR3 sequence is 14 residues long. With 6 bases removed from V and 1 base from J, the gap between germline ends came to 13 bases. The germline V gene encodes CDR1 SNHLY and CDR2 FYNNEI. CDR3: CASSAGSGSYEQYF. The CDR3 region has the DNA TGTGCCAGCAGCGCAGGGTCTGGATCCTACGAGCAGTACTTC.

The rearrangement links TRBV6-6 to TRBJ2-7; TRBD1 is a possible D gene (5 bases). Trimming took off 5 bases at V and 3 bases at J, with 11 bases between the two ends. Germline V gene data show CDR1 as MNHNY and CDR2 as SVGAGI (reference sequence). The CDR3 loop spans 13 amino acids. The CDR3 region has the DNA TGTGCCAGCAGTGAGACAGAATTCTACGAGCAGTACTTC. Protein product: CASSETEFYEQYF.

The CDR3 DNA follows: TGTGCCAGCAGCACGAAACTAGCGGGTACGGCGAACACCGGGGAGCTGTTTTTT. Its translation: CASSTKLAGTANTGELFF. The V gene is TRBV21-1, the J gene TRBJ2-2; TRBD2, the D gene given by the table, was not confirmed from the DNA. TRBV21-1 is deemed a pseudogene. This CDR3 spans 18 amino acids.

The V gene is TRBV7-3, the J gene TRBJ2-4, with D maybe TRBD2 (7 bases). Trimming stripped 5 bases from V and 0 bases from J, with 17 bases between. This CDR3 spans 17 amino acids. The germline V gene encodes CDR1 SGHTA and CDR2 FQGTGA. The CDR3 nucleotides read TGTGCCAGCAGCCCGAAAGGGGGGGCCCTAGCCAAAAACATTCAGTACTTC. Translation: CASSPKGGALAKNIQYF.

This clone was seen only a few times. This chain links TRBV3-1 (or the pseudogene TRBV3-2) with TRBJ1-1; tentative D call: TRBD1 (6 bases). This CDR3 spans 14 amino acids. Germline V gene lookup returns CDR1 LGHDT and CDR2 YNNKEL (reference sequence). Between the trimmed V and J ends, which lost 7 bases and 5 bases, there was a span of 17 bases. The CDR3 reads CASTHSDRVTEAFF. CDR3 sequence (DNA): TGTGCCAGCACCCACTCGGACAGAGTTACTGAAGCTTTCTTT.

The chain combines TRBV7-8 with TRBJ2-7; D gene ambiguous. CDR1 and CDR2 (germline): SGHVS, FQNEAQ. The CDR3 contains 15 residues. Between the trimmed V and J ends, which lost 1 base and 0 bases, there was a span of 10 bases. CDR3 sequence reads: CASSLEPKSSYEQYF. DNA of the CDR3: TGTGCCAGCAGCTTAGAACCGAAGAGCTCCTACGAGCAGTACTTC.

This chain links TRBV9 with TRBJ1-6; D may be TRBD1 (5 bases). Trimming pared 4 bases from V and 6 bases from J, leaving 11 bases between. Germline assignment: CDR1 SGDLS and CDR2 YYNGEE. This CDR3 contains 14 residues. CDR3 nucleotides: TGTGCCAGCAGCTCCGGCAGGGTTAATTCACCCCTCCACTTT. Protein sequence: CASSSGRVNSPLHF.

This clone was picked up one time. The chain combines TRBV7-8 with TRBJ1-4, with D perhaps matching TRBD1 (5 bases). The CDR3 has 18 residues. Germline values: CDR1 SGHVS, CDR2 FQNEAQ. V lost 5 bases and J lost 8, with 27 bases in between. CDR3 protein: CASSPLLSREQGGEKLFF. The DNA for the CDR3 is TGTGCCAGCAGCCCCCTACTCTCTCGGGAGCAGGGAGGAGAAAAACTGTTTTTT. Filled out from reference TRBV7-8 and TRBJ1-4, the complete variable domain reads GAGVSQSPRYKVAKRGQDVALRCDPISGHVSLFWYQQALGQGPEFLTYFQNEAQLDKSGLPSDRFFAERPEGSVSTLKIQRTQQEDSAVYLCASSPLLSREQGGEKLFFGSGTQLSVL.

This clone was picked up a small number of times. The chain couples TRBV6-2 or TRBV6-3 to TRBJ2-7; 8 bases align to TRBD2. Germline V gene sequence: CDR1 MNHEY, CDR2 SVGEGT. The V and J ends lost 6 bases and 8 bases, in that order; junction bases with no gene match: 3. The CDR3 extends over 11 amino acids. The CDR3 is CASSTSGKQYF. CDR3 bases: TGTGCCAGCAGCACTAGCGGCAAGCAGTACTTC.

The V gene is TRBV7-6, the J gene TRBJ2-7; TRBD1 matches at 7 bases. The ends lost 2 bases at V and 6 bases at J; junction bases unmatched: 7. Germline V gene lookup returns CDR1 SGHVS and CDR2 FNYEAQ. This CDR3 region has 14 residues. The CDR3 region has the DNA TGTGCCAGCAGCTTATATACAGGGGTTGCCGAGCAGTACTTC. Its protein is CASSLYTGVAEQYF.

In its sample, this clone was seen a few times. The rearrangement links TRBV19 to TRBJ1-5, with 8 bases that match TRBD1. The V gene end was trimmed by 3 bases and the J gene end by 4 bases; junction bases not matched to a gene: 5. The germline V gene encodes CDR1 LNHDA and CDR2 SQIVND (reference sequence). This CDR3 is 15 amino acids long. CDR3 nucleotides: TGTGCCAGTAGTATCGGACAGGGACTAAATCAGCCCCAGCATTTT. It codes for CASSIGQGLNQPQHF.

This rearrangement joins TRBV28 to TRBJ1-5, with TRBD1 as a possible D gene (5 bases). This CDR3 contains 15 residues. Germline values: CDR1 MDHEN, CDR2 SYDVKM. Trimming stripped 2 bases from V and 7 bases from J, with 15 bases between. CDR3 protein: CASSLAQRGDQPQHF. The CDR3 DNA is TGTGCCAGCAGTTTAGCCCAAAGGGGCGACCAGCCCCAGCATTTT.

This clone appeared a few times. The chain recombines TRBV10-3 with TRBJ2-3; D might be TRBD1 (6 bases). With 6 bases removed from V and 4 bases from J, the gap between germline ends came to 11 bases. Looked up from germline, CDR1 is ENHRY and CDR2 is SYGVKD. The CDR3 runs to 13 residues. The CDR3 DNA follows: TGTGCCATCAGCAGGGGAATCGCAGATACGCAGTATTTT. Encoded protein: CAISRGIADTQYF.

This chain links TRBV2 with TRBJ1-6; TRBD1 is a possible D gene (5 bases). The length of the CDR3 is 12 residues. Germline V gene data show CDR1 as SNHLY and CDR2 as FYNNEI. V shed 8 bases and J shed 6 bases, with 8 bases lying between them. This CDR3 reads CASGDSNSPLHF. CDR3 nucleotide sequence: TGTGCCAGCGGAGACAGTAATTCACCCCTCCACTTT. Together with reference TRBV2 and TRBJ1-6, the CDR3 gives the full variable domain: EPEVTQTPSHQVTQMGQEVILRCVPISNHLYFYWYRQILGQKVEFLVSFYNNEISEKSEIFDDQFSVERPDGSNFTLKIRSTKLEDSAMYFCASGDSNSPLHFGNGTRLTVT.

This clone has more than one count but fewer than ten. The chain joins TRBV3-1 (or the pseudogene TRBV3-2) to TRBJ2-7, with 12 bases fitting TRBD2. The CDR3 has 17 residues. Looked up from germline, CDR1 is LGHDT and CDR2 is YNNKEL (reference sequence). With 1 base clipped from V and 1 base from J, the junction kept 5 bases outside the gene matches. CDR3 in amino acids: CASSQGTSGIGSYEQYF. The CDR3 region has the DNA TGTGCCAGCAGCCAAGGGACTAGCGGGATTGGTTCCTACGAGCAGTACTTC.

The chain links TRBV12-3 or TRBV12-4 to TRBJ1-1; TRBD1 is a possible D gene (6 bases). The CDR3 consists of 12 residues. V lost 8 bases, J lost 12 bases, and 19 bases lay in between. For the CDR3, the DNA is TGTGCCAGCGGATTCATTGGGACATGGACTTTCTTT. Translation: CASGFIGTWTFF.

This chain links TRBV5-1 with TRBJ2-2; D may be TRBD1 (6 bases). CDR3 size: 18 residues. Germline CDR1 reads SGHRS; CDR2 reads YFSETQ. V lost 4 bases to trimming and J lost 5 bases, with 24 bases between them. CDR3 sequence reads: CASSPLGQTSHGTGELFF. Here the CDR3 DNA reads TGCGCCAGCAGCCCCCTAGGACAGACCTCCCACGGGACCGGGGAGCTGTTTTTT. The full variable domain, rest sourced from reference TRBV5-1 and TRBJ2-2, is KAGVTQTPRYLIKTRGQQVTLSCSPISGHRSVSWYQQTPGQGLQFLFEYFSETQRNKGNFPGRFSGRQFSNSRSEMNVSTLELGDSALYLCASSPLGQTSHGTGELFFGEGSRLTVL.

The chain links TRBV7-2 to TRBJ1-6; the D is unclear. The germline V gene encodes CDR1 SGHTA and CDR2 FQGNSA. The CDR3 is 12 residues long. V lost 4 bases, J lost 10 bases, and 8 bases lay in between. The CDR3 protein is CASSSPGSPLHF. DNA of the CDR3: TGTGCCAGCAGCTCCCCAGGATCACCCCTCCACTTT.

The CDR3 spells CASSDTGTNNEQFF. Written as DNA, the CDR3 is TGCGCCAGCAGTGACACCGGGACAAATAATGAGCAGTTCTTC. This chain joins TRBV10-1 and TRBJ2-1; TRBD1 is a possible D gene (6 bases). This CDR3 comprises 14 residues. Per the germline V gene, CDR1 is WNHNN and CDR2 is SYGVQD (reference sequence). The V gene lost 3 bases and the J gene lost 7 bases, with 13 bases spanning the gap.

The V and J genes are TRBV7-9 and TRBJ1-1, with 7 bases lining up with TRBD1. CDR3 size: 12 residues. Germline lookup yields CDR1 SEHNR and CDR2 FQNEAQ (reference sequence). After removal of 2 bases from V and 8 bases from J, the junction contained 2 bases not matched to a gene. The CDR3 sequence is CASSLRGLEAFF. CDR3 coding DNA: TGTGCCAGCAGCTTAAGGGGGCTGGAAGCTTTCTTT.

This clone was observed a single time. This rearrangement joins TRBV28 to TRBJ2-6, with a tentative D call TRBD1 (6 bases). Germline V gives CDR1 MDHEN, CDR2 SYDVKM. This CDR3 has 15 amino acids. The V gene lost 7 bases and the J gene lost 3 bases, with 13 bases spanning the gap. CDR3 DNA sequence: TGTGCCAGCACCGTGGGGGCCTTTGGGGCCAACGTCCTGACTTTC. Protein sequence: CASTVGAFGANVLTF.

The V gene is TRBV27, the J gene TRBJ2-7; 10 bases fit TRBD1. The CDR3 extends over 14 amino acids. The V gene's germline CDR1 is MNHEY and CDR2 SMNVEV (reference sequence). Trimming removed 2 bases from V and 5 bases from J; junction bases left unmatched: 3. The CDR3 protein is CASSLMGQGNEQYF. The CDR3 bases are TGTGCCAGCAGTTTAATGGGACAGGGGAACGAGCAGTACTTC.

Comment on this clone: One junction end does not reproduce the germline sequence, and a read error may be involved. The V call is TRBV6-2 or TRBV6-3, the J call TRBJ1-5; 12 nucleotides agree with TRBD1. The CDR3 contains 18 residues. From germline, CDR1 is MNHEY and CDR2 SVGEGT. CDR3 region: CAGSPSGTGGKGNQPQHF. The CDR3 DNA reads as TGTGCCGGCAGTCCCTCTGGGACAGGGGGCAAGGGCAATCAGCCCCAGCATTTT.

The chain couples TRBV14 to TRBJ1-3; possibly TRBD1 for D (5 bases). The CDR3 totals 16 residues. From germline, CDR1 is SGHDN and CDR2 FVKESK. With 1 base removed from V and 0 bases from J, the gap between germline ends came to 10 bases. The CDR3 loop is CASSQVYRLSGNTIYF. The CDR3 nucleotides are TGTGCCAGCAGCCAAGTTTACAGGCTCTCTGGAAACACCATATATTTT.

The chain carries TRBV9 and TRBJ1-1; 7 nucleotides match TRBD1. The length of the CDR3 is 17 residues. Germline values: CDR1 SGDLS, CDR2 YYNGEE. V shed 3 bases, J shed 2 bases, and the junction held 13 bases outside the gene matches. The CDR3 loop reads CASSAYRLNRGNTEAFF. Here the CDR3 DNA reads TGTGCCAGCAGCGCTTACCGATTAAACAGGGGAAACACTGAAGCTTTCTTT.

The count of this clone is one. Other DNA sequences in this specimen translate into the identical CDR3. The rearrangement joins TRBV27 to TRBJ1-2; perhaps TRBD1 as D (5 bases). V was pared by 0 bases and J by 5 bases, with 7 bases between. There are 13 residues in the CDR3. Per germline, CDR1 MNHEY and CDR2 SMNVEV (reference sequence). The CDR3 here is CASSLSRGYGYTF. The CDR3 bases are TGTGCCAGCAGTTTATCGCGGGGGTATGGCTACACCTTC.

The chain links TRBV2 to TRBJ2-1; maybe TRBD2 (5 bases). The CDR3 is made up of 15 amino acids. Between the trimmed V and J ends, which lost 7 bases and 2 bases, there was a span of 15 bases. Germline CDR1 SNHLY, CDR2 FYNNEI. The chain's CDR3 is CASTLGESPYNEQFF. The DNA of the CDR3 is TGTGCCAGCACCCTCGGGGAGAGTCCCTACAATGAGCAGTTCTTC.